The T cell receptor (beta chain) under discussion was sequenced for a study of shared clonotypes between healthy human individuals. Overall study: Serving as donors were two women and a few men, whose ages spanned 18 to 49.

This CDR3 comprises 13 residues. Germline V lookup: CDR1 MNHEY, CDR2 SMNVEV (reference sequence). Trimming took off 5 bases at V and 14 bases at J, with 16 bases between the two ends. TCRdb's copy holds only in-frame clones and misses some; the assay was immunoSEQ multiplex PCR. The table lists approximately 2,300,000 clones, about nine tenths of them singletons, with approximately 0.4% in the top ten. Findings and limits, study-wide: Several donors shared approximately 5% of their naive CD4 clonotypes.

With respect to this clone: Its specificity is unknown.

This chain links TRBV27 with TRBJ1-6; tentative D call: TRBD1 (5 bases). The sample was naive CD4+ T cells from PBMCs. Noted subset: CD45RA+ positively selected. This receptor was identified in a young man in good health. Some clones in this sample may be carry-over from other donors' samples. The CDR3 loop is CASSARVRSALHF. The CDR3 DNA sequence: TGTGCCAGCAGTGCCAGGGTACGATCGGCCCTCCACTTT.